The table lists the clone carrying this T cell receptor (beta chain) with many counts. Antigen specificity is unknown. The data are from a study of early T cells in non-severe SARS-CoV-2 infection. TCRdb re-called the 5' RACE reads with MiXCR, one entry per CDR3 protein. The data hold tens of thousands of distinct CDR3 sequences, with roughly 4% observed a single time. Germline values: CDR1 SEHNR, CDR2 FQNEAQ (reference sequence). CDR3 length: 13 residues. Trimming took 1 base from V and 2 from J, leaving 5 bases between them. Study-wide points: VDJdb matching favored anti-spike CD8 responses, missing private and CD4 specificities.

The sample comprised whole blood. This chain joins TRBV7-9 and TRBJ1-2; no firm D call. This receptor was obtained from an adult who was a healthcare worker with PCR-confirmed SARS-CoV-2 infection or an uninfected control (not recorded which). The CDR3 nucleotides read TGTGCCAGCAGCTTAGGGGCGAACTATGGCTACACCTTC. It yields the protein CASSLGANYGYTF.